Below, 10 T cell receptor beta chains from the same sample are listed, as sequenced in a study of CD8 T cells in ankylosing spondylitis. TCRdb recomputed calls from the 5' RACE reads with MiXCR, one row per CDR3 protein. The table includes some 140,000 distinct CDR3 sequences, about 7% detected once. Source material: blood, either unsorted or a sorted T cell fraction (not recorded which). The receptors shown here come from a female donor with ankylosing spondylitis or in good health (not recorded which).

This clonotype occurred a few times. The V and J genes are TRBV2 and TRBJ2-7; D is ambiguous. CDR1 and CDR2 (germline): SNHLY, FYNNEI. This CDR3 is built from 14 residues. The V and J ends lost 1 base and 4 bases respectively, with 11 bases between them. The CDR3 bases are TGTGCCAGCAGTGAAGGGTGGGTCGCATACGAGCAGTACTTC. This gives the protein CASSEGWVAYEQYF.

This clonotype was observed at least ten times. The chain recombines TRBV12-3 or TRBV12-4 with TRBJ2-7, with D perhaps matching TRBD1 (7 bases). The CDR3 sequence is 16 residues long. Trimming pared 3 bases from V and 1 base from J, leaving 16 bases between. CDR3 amino acids: CASSFGGQPFSYEQYF. The CDR3 DNA follows: TGTGCCAGCAGTTTCGGGGGACAGCCATTTTCCTACGAGCAGTACTTC.

This clonotype has ten or more counts. The gene calls are TRBV12-3 or TRBV12-4 and TRBJ1-2; 9 bases are a match to TRBD1. With 5 bases clipped from V and 8 bases from J, the junction kept 3 bases outside the gene matches. The CDR3 is 12 residues long. CDR3 protein: CASSRTGVGYTF. CDR3 nucleotide sequence: TGTGCCAGCAGTCGGACAGGGGTGGGCTACACCTTC.

The chain uses TRBV6-2 or TRBV6-3 and TRBJ2-3; TRBD2 matches at 9 bases. The CDR3 consists of 15 residues. V gave up 2 bases and J gave up 1 base; unmatched junction bases: 1. The germline CDR1 and CDR2 sequences are MNHEY and SVGEGT. CDR3 region: CASSYKRGGTDTQYF. The CDR3 DNA reads TGTGCCAGCAGTTACAAGCGGGGGGGCACAGATACGCAGTATTTT.

This clonotype was observed many times. This chain links TRBV29-1 with TRBJ2-7; 12 positions agree with TRBD1. Germline V lookup: CDR1 SQVTM, CDR2 ANQGSEA. Unmatched junction bases numbered 8, after V lost 8 bases and J lost 6 bases. The CDR3 has 13 amino acids. CDR3 residues: CSFQGQGASEQYF. CDR3 in DNA: TGCAGCTTTCAGGGACAGGGGGCATCCGAGCAGTACTTC.

This clonotype was detected ten times or more. This chain links TRBV15 with TRBJ1-6; a weak D match, TRBD1 (5 bases). V was trimmed by 0 bases and J by 14 bases, leaving 11 bases between them. CDR3 length: 13 amino acids. CDR1 is LNHNV, CDR2 YYDKDF, per germline (reference sequence). The CDR3 nucleotides are TGTGCCACCAGCAGAGATAGGGACCGGGCCCTCCACTTT. This encodes CATSRDRDRALHF.

This clonotype appeared many times. V usage is TRBV7-2 and J usage is TRBJ2-2, with D possibly being TRBD2 (6 bases). The CDR3 consists of 16 residues. Germline V gene lookup returns CDR1 SGHTA and CDR2 FQGNSA. The V gene lost 0 bases and the J gene lost 3 bases, with 11 bases spanning the gap. CDR3 DNA: TGTGCCAGCAGCTTAGCGCACGGAGGGGACACCGGGGAGCTGTTTTTT. Protein sequence: CASSLAHGGDTGELFF.

This clonotype was detected ten times or more. The gene calls are TRBV12-3 or TRBV12-4 and TRBJ2-3; D is ambiguous. The V end was cut by 3 bases, the J end by 6 bases, with 7 bases between. This CDR3 spans 12 amino acids. The CDR3 nucleotides are TGTGCCAGCAGTTTTATAGATGATACGCAGTATTTT. The encoded protein is CASSFIDDTQYF.

The table lists this clonotype with many counts. This chain joins TRBV5-1 and TRBJ1-1; no clear D gene. This CDR3 spans 14 amino acids. V lost 3 bases and J 0 bases, leaving 9 bases between the germline ends. Germline CDR1 SGHRS, CDR2 YFSETQ. CDR3 nucleotides: TGCGCCAGCAGCTCTCCAGCCATGAACACTGAAGCTTTCTTT. Its translation: CASSSPAMNTEAFF.

This clonotype has just a few counts. The chain has TRBV4-2 and TRBJ2-3; weak D call: TRBD2 (6 bases). Germline lookup yields CDR1 LGHNA and CDR2 YNFKEQ. This CDR3 has 15 amino acids. V lost 2 bases and J 0 bases, leaving 9 bases between the germline ends. The CDR3 DNA is TGTGCCAGCAGCCAATCTAGCGCGAGCACAGATACGCAGTATTTT. This codes for CASSQSSASTDTQYF.